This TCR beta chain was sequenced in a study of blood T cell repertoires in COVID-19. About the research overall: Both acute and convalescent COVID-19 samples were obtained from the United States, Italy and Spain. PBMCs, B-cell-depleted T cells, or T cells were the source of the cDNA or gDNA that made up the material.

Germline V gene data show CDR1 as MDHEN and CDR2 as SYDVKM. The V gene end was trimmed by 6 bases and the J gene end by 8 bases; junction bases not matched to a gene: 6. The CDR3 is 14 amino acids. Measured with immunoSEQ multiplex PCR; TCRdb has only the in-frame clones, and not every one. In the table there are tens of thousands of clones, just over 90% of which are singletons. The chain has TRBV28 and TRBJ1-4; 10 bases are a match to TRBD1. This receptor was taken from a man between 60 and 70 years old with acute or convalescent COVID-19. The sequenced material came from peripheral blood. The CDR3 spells CASSSGTGVEKLFF. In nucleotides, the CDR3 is TGTGCCAGCAGCTCCGGGACAGGGGTCGAAAAACTGTTTTTT.